A selection of T cell receptor beta chains follows, all from one sample in a study of cytomegalovirus exposure and HLA in healthy donors. The protocol was immunoSEQ multiplex PCR, while the TCRdb copy is restricted to in-frame clones and leaves out a portion. Of 120,000 to 150,000 clones listed, roughly 86% are singletons. Sequencing was performed on PBMCs. Source of these receptors: a man between 18 and 29 years old in good health and CMV-seropositive. The CDR3 runs from the conserved cysteine through the conserved F or W. Each record gives: clone size, J gene, V gene, D gene, CDR3 protein, CDR3 DNA. A D gene is named only where the DNA matches it firmly. Clone size is shown for a subset of rows, as once, few, many or a class of expanded clone.

>.|TRBJ2-1|TRBV29-1|.
CSVESGGLREQFF
TGCAGCGTTGAATCGGGGGGCCTTAGGGAGCAGTTCTTC
>.|TRBJ2-1|TRBV7-3|TRBD1
CASSPSRDSTLLF
TGTGCCAGCAGCCCTTCTAGGGACAGTACTCTCCTCTTC
>.|TRBJ1-2|TRBV7-9|.
CASSFPGGGYTF
TGTGCCAGCAGCTTCCCGGGGGGTGGCTACACCTTC
>once|TRBJ1-4|TRBV9|TRBD1
CASSPGTGDRKLFF
TGTGCCAGCAGCCCTGGGACAGGGGATAGAAAACTGTTTTTT
>.|TRBJ2-1|TRBV7-9|TRBD2
CASSPRVGLAGDNEQFF
TGTGCCAGCAGCCCGAGAGTGGGACTAGCGGGAGACAATGAGCAGTTCTTC
>.|TRBJ2-7|TRBV2|TRBD1
CASIRDRGWTYEQYF
TGTGCCAGCATCAGGGACAGGGGGTGGACCTACGAGCAGTACTTC
>.|TRBJ2-1|TRBV4-1|TRBD2
CASSPPGLGYNEQFF
TGCGCCAGCAGCCCCCCGGGACTAGGCTACAATGAGCAGTTCTTC
>.|TRBJ1-1|TRBV5-4|.
CASSFLGAEAFF
TGTGCCAGCAGCTTTTTGGGAGCTGAAGCTTTCTTT
>.|TRBJ2-1|TRBV2|TRBD2
CASSEPSGRRNNEQFF
TGTGCCAGCAGTGAACCCAGCGGGAGAAGAAACAATGAGCAGTTCTTC
>many|TRBJ2-1|TRBV4-2|.
CASSQVAERSYNEQFF
TGTGCCAGCAGCCAAGTAGCGGAGCGCTCCTACAATGAGCAGTTCTTC
>.|TRBJ1-1|TRBV27|.
CASSSDINTEAFF
TGTGCCAGCAGTTCTGACATTAACACTGAAGCTTTCTTT
>.|TRBJ2-3|TRBV19|.
CASSPPGYTQYF
TGTGCCAGTAGTCCGCCCGGGTATACGCAGTATTTT
>.|TRBJ1-1|TRBV5-6|.
CASSQNTEAFF
TGTGCCAGCAGCCAAAACACTGAAGCTTTCTTT
>few|TRBJ1-5|TRBV2|.
CASSAQISNQPQHF
TGTGCCAGCAGCGCACAGATTAGCAATCAGCCCCAGCATTTT
>once|TRBJ2-3|TRBV5-1|TRBD2
CASTRREGPDTQYF
TGCGCCAGCACCCGGAGGGAGGGCCCAGATACGCAGTATTTT
>.|TRBJ2-7|TRBV5-1|TRBD2
CASSVAGGLGYF
TGCGCCAGCAGCGTAGCGGGGGGGCTCGGGTACTTC
>.|TRBJ2-7|TRBV5-1|TRBD2
CASSLGGRTYEQYF
TGCGCCAGCAGCCTGGGAGGGAGAACCTACGAGCAGTACTTC
>.|TRBJ2-1|TRBV2|TRBD2
CASGIAGGSYNEQFF
TGTGCCAGCGGAATAGCGGGGGGGTCCTACAATGAGCAGTTCTTC
>.|TRBJ1-6|TRBV14|.
CASTTSGFRSPLHF
TGTGCCAGCACCACTTCAGGGTTTCGTTCACCCCTCCACTTT
>.|TRBJ1-5|TRBV27|.
CASSLSSGGTDQPQHF
TGTGCCAGCAGTTTATCTTCTGGGGGGACCGATCAGCCCCAGCATTTT
>.|TRBJ1-2|TRBV20-1|.
CSASRQHGYTF
TGCAGTGCTAGCCGACAGCATGGCTACACCTTC
>.|TRBJ1-1|TRBV6-6|.
CASSYDLGKAFF
TGTGCCAGCAGTTACGACCTGGGCAAAGCTTTCTTT
>.|TRBJ2-7|TRBV6-6|TRBD1
CASSQQGLGAEQYF
TGTGCCAGCAGTCAACAGGGGCTCGGGGCCGAGCAGTACTTC
>.|TRBJ2-7|TRBV6-6|TRBD1
CASSSRQGPSYEQYF
TGTGCCAGCAGCTCCCGACAGGGGCCATCCTACGAGCAGTACTTC
>.|TRBJ2-7|TRBV28|.
CASSLLGPAYEQYF
TGTGCCAGCAGTTTACTGGGGCCAGCCTACGAGCAGTACTTC